This T cell receptor (beta chain) was captured by sequencing in a study of blood T cell repertoires in COVID-19. Across the study: PBMCs, B-cell-depleted T cells, or T cells provided the cDNA or gDNA that made up the material.

Germline V lookup: CDR1 MNHEY, CDR2 SVGAGI. The CDR3 is 12 residues long. V was shortened by 4 bases and J by 7 bases, with 8 bases between the two germline ends. The repertoire was sequenced with immunoSEQ multiplex PCR; TCRdb's copy has only in-frame clones and lacks some. Of 65,000 to 80,000 clones listed, roughly 86% are singletons. V gene TRBV6-5 combines with J gene TRBJ1-5; no reliable D call. This sequence originates from a human donor in a cohort sampled during active COVID-19. What was sequenced was peripheral blood. The CDR3 nucleotides read TGTGCCAGCAGTTTTCTCGGGCAGCCCCAGCATTTT. Translation gives CASSFLGQPQHF.